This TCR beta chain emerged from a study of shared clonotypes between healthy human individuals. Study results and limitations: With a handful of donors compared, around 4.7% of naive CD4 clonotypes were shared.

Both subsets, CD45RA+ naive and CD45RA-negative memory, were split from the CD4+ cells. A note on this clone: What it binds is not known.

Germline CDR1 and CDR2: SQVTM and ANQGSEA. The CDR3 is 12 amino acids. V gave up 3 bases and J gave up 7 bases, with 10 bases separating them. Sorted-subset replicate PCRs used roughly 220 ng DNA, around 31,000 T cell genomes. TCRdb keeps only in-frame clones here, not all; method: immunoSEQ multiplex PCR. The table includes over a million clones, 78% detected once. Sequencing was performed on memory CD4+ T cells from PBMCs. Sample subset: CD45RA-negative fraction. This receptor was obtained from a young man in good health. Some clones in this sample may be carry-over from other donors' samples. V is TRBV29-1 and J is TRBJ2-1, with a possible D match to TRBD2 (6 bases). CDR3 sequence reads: CSVEGRRNEQFF. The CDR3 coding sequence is TGCAGCGTTGAGGGGAGGAGGAATGAGCAGTTCTTC.